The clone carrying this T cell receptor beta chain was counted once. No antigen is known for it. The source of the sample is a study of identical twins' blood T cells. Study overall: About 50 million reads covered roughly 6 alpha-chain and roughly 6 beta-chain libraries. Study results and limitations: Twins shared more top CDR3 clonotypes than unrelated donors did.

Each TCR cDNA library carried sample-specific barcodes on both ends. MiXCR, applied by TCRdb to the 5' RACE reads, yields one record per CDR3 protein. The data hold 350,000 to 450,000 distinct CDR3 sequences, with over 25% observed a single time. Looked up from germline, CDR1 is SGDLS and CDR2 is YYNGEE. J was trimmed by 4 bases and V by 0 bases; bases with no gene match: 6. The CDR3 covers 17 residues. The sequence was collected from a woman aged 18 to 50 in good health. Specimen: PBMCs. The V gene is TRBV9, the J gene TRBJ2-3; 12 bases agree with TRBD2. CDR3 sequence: CASSVVGGTSGPDTQYF. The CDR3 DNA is TGTGCCAGCAGCGTAGTTGGTGGGACTAGCGGGCCAGATACGCAGTATTTT. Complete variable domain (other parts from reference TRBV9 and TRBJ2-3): DSGVTQTPKHLITATGQRVTLRCSPRSGDLSVYWYQQSLDQGLQFLIQYYNGEERAKGNILERFSAQQFPDLHSELNLSSLELGDSALYFCASSVVGGTSGPDTQYFGPGTRLTVL.